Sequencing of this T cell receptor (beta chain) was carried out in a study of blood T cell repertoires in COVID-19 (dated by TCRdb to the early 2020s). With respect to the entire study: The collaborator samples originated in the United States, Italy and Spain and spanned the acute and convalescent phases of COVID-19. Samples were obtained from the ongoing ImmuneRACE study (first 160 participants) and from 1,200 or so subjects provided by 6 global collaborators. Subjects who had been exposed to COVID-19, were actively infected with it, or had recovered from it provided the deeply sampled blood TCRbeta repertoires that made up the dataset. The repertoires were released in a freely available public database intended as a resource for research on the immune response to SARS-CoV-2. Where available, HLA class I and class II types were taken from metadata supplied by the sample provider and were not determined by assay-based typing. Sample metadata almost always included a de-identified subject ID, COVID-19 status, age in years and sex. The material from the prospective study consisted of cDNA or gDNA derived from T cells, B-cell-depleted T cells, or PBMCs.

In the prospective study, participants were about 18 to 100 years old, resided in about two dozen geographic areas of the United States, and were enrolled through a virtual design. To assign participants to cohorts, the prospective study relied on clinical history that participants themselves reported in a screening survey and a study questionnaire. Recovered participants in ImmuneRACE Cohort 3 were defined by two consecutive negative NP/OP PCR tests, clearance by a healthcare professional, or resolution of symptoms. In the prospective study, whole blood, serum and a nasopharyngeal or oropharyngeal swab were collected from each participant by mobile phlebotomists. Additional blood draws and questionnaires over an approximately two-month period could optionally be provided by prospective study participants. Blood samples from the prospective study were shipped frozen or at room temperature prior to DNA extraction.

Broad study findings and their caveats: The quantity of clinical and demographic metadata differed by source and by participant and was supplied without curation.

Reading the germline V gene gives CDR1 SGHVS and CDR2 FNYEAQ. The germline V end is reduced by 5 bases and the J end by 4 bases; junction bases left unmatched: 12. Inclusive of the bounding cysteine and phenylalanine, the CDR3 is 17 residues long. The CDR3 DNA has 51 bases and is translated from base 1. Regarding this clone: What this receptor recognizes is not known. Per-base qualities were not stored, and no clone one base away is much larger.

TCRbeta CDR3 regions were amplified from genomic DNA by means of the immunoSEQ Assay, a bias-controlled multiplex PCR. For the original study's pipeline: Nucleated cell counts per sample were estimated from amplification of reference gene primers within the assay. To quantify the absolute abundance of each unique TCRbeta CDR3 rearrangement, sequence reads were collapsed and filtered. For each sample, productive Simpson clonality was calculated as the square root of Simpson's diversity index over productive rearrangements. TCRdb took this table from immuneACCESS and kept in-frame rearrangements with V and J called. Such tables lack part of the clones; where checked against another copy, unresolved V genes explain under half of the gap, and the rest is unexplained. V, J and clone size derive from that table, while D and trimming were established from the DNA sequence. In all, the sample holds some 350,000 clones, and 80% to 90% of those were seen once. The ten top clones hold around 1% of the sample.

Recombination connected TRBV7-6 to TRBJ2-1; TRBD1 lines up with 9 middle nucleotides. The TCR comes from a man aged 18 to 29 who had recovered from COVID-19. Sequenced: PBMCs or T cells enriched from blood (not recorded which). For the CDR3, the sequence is CASSALLRTGVYNEQFF. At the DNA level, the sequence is TGTGCCAGCAGCGCGTTATTGAGGACAGGGGTTTACAATGAGCAGTTCTTC. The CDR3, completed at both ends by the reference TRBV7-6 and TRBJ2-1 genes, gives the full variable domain GAGVSQSPRYKVTKRGQDVALRCDPISGHVSLYWYRQALGQGPEFLTYFNYEAQQDKSGLPNDRFSAERPEGSISTLTIQRTEQRDSAMYRCASSALLRTGVYNEQFFGPGTRLTVL.